Here is one T cell receptor (beta chain) with its context. This clonotype was counted between two and nine times. The antigen it binds to is not known. The record has no base qualities; no much larger clone is one base away. The sample comes from a study of regulatory T cells in long-lasting Graves disease (dated by TCRdb to about 2021). Context from the whole study: Newly diagnosed Graves' disease patients had taken antithyroid drugs for less than 3 months. Persistent Graves' disease patients were compared with newly diagnosed Graves' disease patients by peripheral blood TCR sequencing and RNA sequencing. The study was conducted in China and was registered as a clinical trial. A total of around 33 samples were covered by TCR sequencing, comprising roughly 13 persistent and about 20 newly diagnosed Graves' disease patients.

The sample's time point label, decoded: newly diagnosed GD, antithyroid drugs for less than 3 months. RNA was extracted from PBMCs in TRIzol for both TCR sequencing and RNA sequencing. The diagnosis of Graves' disease followed American Thyroid Association guidelines. Recruitment of patients was carried out at an endocrinology department in Xi'an, China. Each patient gave approximately 9.7 milliliters of peripheral blood, collected in an EDTA anticoagulant tube. Ficoll Paque Plus density gradient separation was used to isolate PBMCs, and no additional T cell sorting was done. An Agilent 2100 Bioanalyzer and agarose gel were used to check RNA quality, and a NanoDrop 2000 was used to measure RNA concentration. Library generation was performed with multiplex PCR. The instrument given in TCRdb is Illumina HiSeq 4000. TCR beta libraries were built with iRepertoire HTBI primers and Arm-PCR amplification of CDR3 regions. Before sequencing, the PCR products went through gel purification. The original methods were these. Gene usage analysis of CDR3 amino acid clonotypes used the 62 TRBV and 12 to 15 TRBJ segments found across samples. COPE and FqMerger were used to merge filtered high-quality paired reads into contigs. BLAST was used to align contigs to IMGT TRBV, TRBD and TRBJ reference genes, with CDR3 defined following IMGT. Clonotypes above 0.1% frequency were classified as highly expanded clones. Shannon entropy was used to measure repertoire diversity, and the Gini coefficient was used to measure V-J evenness. A clonotype found in more than one individual was treated as public. TCRdb's own reprocessing of the public reads used fastp at Q25 and MiXCR and kept productive beta chains. CDR3 protein sequences are deduplicated, and each keeps its most common genes and DNA. These V and J calls derive from TCRdb rather than the authors' analysis. Recorded for this sample are roughly 420,000 distinct CDR3 sequences; 14% of them occurred a single time. The ten largest account for around a sixth of the sample.

Results and caveats for the whole study, not just this receptor: Patients with persistent disease shared more public clonotypes (around 2,500) than newly diagnosed patients did (approximately 1,000). The study examined only peripheral blood because the primary lesion, thyroid tissue, could not be accessed. Compared with newly diagnosed patients, persistent Graves' disease patients had lower TCR Shannon entropy and fewer highly expanded clones, which suggests clonal expansion. The authors noted that the small sample size was a limitation that may lower accuracy. Sequencing and analysis were limited to the TCR beta chain.

The same sample was also used in a study of T cells in Graves' hyperthyroidism and ophthalmopathy. The other study reports the following: Graves' hyperthyroidism was defined as stable when no progression to ophthalmopathy occurred over 18 months of follow-up. The hyperthyroidism patients were between 18 and 65 years old and newly diagnosed, with a disease duration of less than 2 months. Any patient with an uncontrolled infection, another autoimmune disease, pregnancy or lactation was excluded. Diagnoses were based on clinical symptoms, serum thyroxine and TRAb, thyroid ultrasound and orbital computed tomography. The TCR CDR3 was subjected to a first round of RT-PCR using the HTBI primer set and the Qiagen OneStep RT-PCR kit. Most expanded thyroid clonotypes (frequency above 0.001) were also found in blood, which suggests that blood repertoires may mirror thyroid immune responses. Ophthalmopathy was separated from stable hyperthyroidism by a 13 V-J signature model, with around 90% sensitivity and approximately 81% specificity obtained in cross-validation and 80%/75% obtained in testing. In validation, progression to ophthalmopathy was predicted by the model with 70% to 71% sensitivity and 72% to 80% specificity, a median of around 5.9 months before onset. TCR V-J signatures able to tell the groups apart were searched for in a discovery cohort of 95 or so patients, of whom around 43 had Graves' ophthalmopathy and 57 had stable Graves' hyperthyroidism. Whether ophthalmopathy could be predicted prospectively was tested in an independent validation cohort made up of roughly 19 hyperthyroidism patients plus 17 patients who later progressed to ophthalmopathy. The 100 or so discovery patients were divided at random into training and test sets in a 7:3 ratio. Thyroid tissue and blood T-cell repertoires from over 5 Graves' hyperthyroidism patients were also compared in the study. Once sampling was done, hyperthyroidism patients were given methimazole at a starting dose of 30 mg daily, whereas ophthalmopathy patients were given high-dose intravenous methylprednisolone. Libraries were constructed in a second round of multiplex PCR, after which size selection and purification were carried out. Sequencing of the libraries was done on an Illumina HiSeq2000 using paired-end 100 bp reads. SOAPnuke was used to process the raw data, with reads discarded if the reads contained adapters or uncalled bases, had a mean Phred below 15, or lacked an exact constant-primer or identifier match. High-quality paired reads were merged using COPE v1.2.5, and each unique nucleotide sequence was defined as a clonotype. MiTCR v1.1 was used to align the clonotypes against IMGT TRBV, TRBD and TRBJ reference segments. Only V-J combinations with frequency above 0.0001, covering about 99% of repertoires, were analysed. A TCS score was defined as the ratio between F50 (clonal expansion) and ExV (chaos), using BLOSUM62-based TCRdist between CDR3 peptides within each V-J. Welch's t-statistics and random forest reduced fewer than 550 V-J features to 13, which were used in a naive Bayes classifier (R e1071). Sample size was not statistically predetermined, and investigators were not blinded to group allocation. According to the paper, TCR Vbeta CDR3 sequencing was carried out on approximately 140 peripheral blood samples, which came from about 45 ophthalmopathy, around 75 hyperthyroidism and roughly 17 progressor patients.

The clonotype comes from a woman between 50 and 59 years old with Graves disease. Donor details come from another sample of the same person, matched by shared clones. Here the sequenced sample was peripheral blood mononuclear cells (PBMCs), taken at new diagnosis, from a patient treated with antithyroid drugs.

The DNA sequence is as follows: TGTGCCATCAGTGATCTAGCGGGGGGAAGCACAGATACGCAGTATTTT. The encoded protein is CAISDLAGGSTDTQYF. The chain joins TRBV10-3 to TRBJ2-3; 11 bases in the middle match TRBD2. The germline V end is reduced by 3 bases and the J end by 0 bases; junction bases left unmatched: 2. The CDR3 covers 16 residues, taking in both the cysteine and the phenylalanine. The entry retains the CDR3 DNA only, 48 bases that are in frame from base 1. According to the germline V gene, CDR1 reads ENHRY and CDR2 reads SYGVKD.